One TCR beta chain is described in this entry. Its antigen is not identified. Researchers prepared the TCRbeta library using unique molecular identifiers, the study reports. TCRdb used MiXCR to reprocess the PCR reads, holding one entry per CDR3 protein. The sample has 250,000 to 350,000 distinct CDR3 sequences; around 20% are singletons. Germline CDR1 is SEHNR and CDR2 is FQNEAQ (reference sequence). The CDR3 totals 12 residues. The ends were cut back, 2 bases at V and 9 bases at J, with 11 bases in the middle. This entry is derived from a study of T-cell reconstitution after alpha-beta-depleted transplantation in children. Findings and caveats of the study: After transplant, high TCRbeta diversity at day 60 in some patients arose from surviving recipient T cells and thymic progenitors. Diversity and T-cell counts at one year after transplant derived mostly from new T cells. Several hundred expanded graft clones reportedly supplied alpha-beta T cells about two months after transplant.

This receptor was identified in a male patient between 10 and 17 years old who had a stem cell transplant for acute lymphoblastic leukemia, so the T cells may come from the graft donor. Sequenced material: PBMCs, mostly from graft donor cells, taken 180 days after TCRalphabeta/CD19-depleted stem cell transplant. The chain carries TRBV7-9 and TRBJ2-7, with TRBD2 as a possible D gene (6 bases). Written as DNA, the CDR3 is TGTGCCAGCAGCTTAAGTCAGGGAGGGCAGTACTTC. Its protein is CASSLSQGGQYF.